A single sample gave rise to the 30 T cell receptor beta chains below, sequenced in a study of CD8 T cells in Susac syndrome. It was with random hexamers that roughly 0.5 to 1 ug RNA was reverse transcribed. TCRdb used MiXCR to reprocess the immunoSEQ multiplex PCR reads, holding one entry per CDR3 protein. In the table there are under 95,000 distinct CDR3 sequences, roughly 94% of which are singletons. The sequenced sample consisted of CD8+ T cells from PBMCs. Receptors originate from a human donor with Susac syndrome.

This sequence joins TRBV12-3 or TRBV12-4 and TRBJ1-5; 10 bases line up with TRBD1. CDR3 length: 15 residues. Trimming at V came to 5 bases and at J to 5 bases, leaving 6 bases not matched to a gene. The CDR3 DNA is TGTGCCAGCAGTGGGACAGGGGAGAGAGATCAGCCCCAGCATTTT. It translates to CASSGTGERDQPQHF.

This sequence joins TRBV5-1 and TRBJ2-5; D not resolved. Trimming removed 2 bases at V and 1 base at J, with 12 bases between. The CDR3 runs to 15 residues. Germline V lookup: CDR1 SGHRS, CDR2 YFSETQ. The CDR3 DNA sequence: TGCGCCAGCAGCTTAACACCAGGAATCCAAGAGACCCAGTACTTC. This translates into CASSLTPGIQETQYF.

This clonotype was seen a single time. The genes are TRBV29-1 and TRBJ2-2; TRBD2 agrees at 9 bases. Trimming cost V 6 bases and J 5 bases; bases outside gene matches: 7. The CDR3 has 14 amino acids. In germline, CDR1 is SQVTM, CDR2 ANQGSEA. CDR3 sequence: CSVQLSGSTGELFF. The CDR3 DNA is TGCAGCGTCCAACTTAGCGGGAGTACCGGGGAGCTGTTTTTT.

The chain recombines TRBV30 with TRBJ1-5; D is possibly TRBD1 (6 bases). V was shortened by 4 bases and J by 15 bases, with 13 bases between the two germline ends. The length of the CDR3 is 10 residues. From germline, CDR1 is GTSNPN and CDR2 SVGIG (reference sequence). The CDR3 here is CAWNYREPHF. The CDR3 DNA follows: TGTGCCTGGAATTACAGGGAGCCGCATTTT.

The CDR3 DNA reads as TGCAGTGCTAGAGACTCCAGACAGGTCTCCTACAATGAGCAGTTCTTC. Amino acids: CSARDSRQVSYNEQFF. V and J are TRBV20-1 and TRBJ2-1, with D perhaps matching TRBD1 (6 bases). CDR3 size: 16 residues. Germline V lookup: CDR1 DFQATT, CDR2 SNEGSKA (reference sequence). V lost 0 bases, J lost 0 bases, and 12 bases lay in between.

V usage is TRBV29-1 and J usage is TRBJ1-1; the D is unclear. Trimming pared 3 bases from V and 6 bases from J, leaving 14 bases between. The germline V gene has CDR1 SQVTM and CDR2 ANQGSEA. CDR3 length: 13 amino acids. Written as DNA, the CDR3 is TGCAGCGTTGAGGATTCCCAACCTCCTGAAGCTTTCTTT. It encodes CSVEDSQPPEAFF. Full variable domain (outside the CDR3, taken from reference TRBV29-1 and TRBJ1-1): SAVISQKPSRDICQRGTSLTIQCQVDSQVTMMFWYRQQPGQSLTLIATANQGSEATYESGFVIDKFPISRPNLTFSTLTVSNMSPEDSSIYLCSVEDSQPPEAFFGQGTRLTVV.

The chain combines TRBV27 with TRBJ2-2; D call uncertain. Germline loops: CDR1 MNHEY, CDR2 SMNVEV (reference sequence). The CDR3 runs to 14 residues. The V end lost 7 bases, the J end lost 2 bases, and 11 bases lay between the germline ends. CDR3 protein: CASKYGYNTGELFF. CDR3 nucleotides: TGTGCCAGCAAGTATGGCTATAACACCGGGGAGCTGTTTTTT.

This clonotype turned up a few times. The chain links TRBV7-9 to TRBJ1-3; tentative D call: TRBD1 (6 bases). Germline CDR1 and CDR2: SEHNR and FQNEAQ (reference sequence). CDR3 size: 16 residues. V dropped 8 bases and J dropped 2 bases, with 19 bases sitting between them. The CDR3 region is CASSTSTGKTGNTIYF. The CDR3 nucleotides are TGTGCCAGCTCTACCTCCACAGGGAAGACTGGAAACACCATATATTTT.

This chain uses TRBV20-1 with TRBJ2-7; 10 bases are shared with TRBD1. Trimming at V came to 6 bases and at J to 3 bases, leaving 8 bases not matched to a gene. The CDR3 has 14 amino acids. Germline assignment: CDR1 DFQATT and CDR2 SNEGSKA (reference sequence). CDR3 nucleotides: TGCAGTGCCCCTCAAGGGACAGGGGTCTACGAGCAGTACTTC. Residues: CSAPQGTGVYEQYF.

This rearrangement joins TRBV12-3 or TRBV12-4 to TRBJ2-7, with a weak D call TRBD2 (5 bases). The V gene lost 3 bases and the J gene lost 7 bases, with 13 bases spanning the gap. This CDR3 region has 13 residues. The CDR3 DNA sequence: TGTGCCAGCAGTTTGGGCTTCCCGGGGGAGCAGTACTTC. Translation: CASSLGFPGEQYF.

This clonotype turned up a few times. This chain connects TRBV5-1 to TRBJ2-7; TRBD2 aligns across 12 bases. After removal of 0 bases from V and 4 bases from J, the junction contained 2 bases not matched to a gene. The germline V gene has CDR1 SGHRS and CDR2 YFSETQ. The CDR3 covers 15 residues. For the CDR3, the DNA is TGCGCCAGCAGCTTGGCCGGGACTAGCGGGTACGAGCAGTACTTC. It is translated as CASSLAGTSGYEQYF.

Details on this clonotype: One end of the junction is discordant with germline, which a read error may explain. The chain is built from TRBV6-5 and TRBJ1-1, with unresolved D. Germline V lookup: CDR1 MNHEY, CDR2 SVGAGI. The CDR3 is made up of 14 amino acids. The CDR3 coding sequence is TGTGCCAGCAGACCAAACTTTAAGAACCCTGAAGCTTTCTTT. It is translated as CASRPNFKNPEAFF.

The chain recombines TRBV30 with TRBJ2-3, with 10 bases fitting TRBD2. This CDR3 is 17 amino acids long. The J segment lost 3 bases and the V segment lost 0 bases, leaving 9 bases of the junction unmatched. The V gene's germline CDR1 is GTSNPN and CDR2 SVGIG (reference sequence). CDR3 DNA sequence: TGTGCCTGGAGTGTACGGTTTTCAGCGGGAGGGACAGATACGCAGTATTTT. This codes for CAWSVRFSAGGTDTQYF.

This chain uses TRBV20-1 with TRBJ1-5; 7 bases are shared with TRBD1. The V gene's germline CDR1 is DFQATT and CDR2 SNEGSKA (reference sequence). The CDR3 covers 13 residues. V lost 3 bases, J lost 6 bases, and 5 bases stayed unmatched. The CDR3 DNA sequence: TGCAGTGCTAGTGAGGGGGCAGGTCAGCCCCAGCATTTT. Amino acid sequence: CSASEGAGQPQHF.

The rearrangement links TRBV27 to TRBJ2-7; D not resolved. This CDR3 region has 13 residues. The V gene's germline CDR1 is MNHEY and CDR2 SMNVEV (reference sequence). The V end was cut by 0 bases, the J end by 3 bases, with 6 bases between. The CDR3 region has the DNA TGTGCCAGCAGTTTATCTATAGTCTACGAGCAGTACTTC. This gives the protein CASSLSIVYEQYF.

J is TRBJ2-5 and V is TRBV9, with D possibly matching TRBD2 (6 bases). This CDR3 comprises 14 residues. Per the germline V gene, CDR1 is SGDLS and CDR2 is YYNGEE. V was cut by 5 bases and J by 0 bases, with 11 bases left in between. CDR3 sequence reads: CASSRSGYQETQYF. The CDR3 DNA is TGTGCCAGCAGTCGGAGCGGGTACCAAGAGACCCAGTACTTC.

This sequence joins TRBV3-1 and TRBJ2-3, with 7 bases aligning to TRBD2. The V segment lost 1 base and the J segment 2 bases; nucleotides outside the gene matches: 12. CDR1 and CDR2 from the germline V gene are LGHDT and YNNKEL (reference sequence). This CDR3 contains 18 residues. CDR3 nucleotide sequence: TGTGCCAGCAGCCAAGGCGTAAGCGGGACCCCTCTCACAGATACGCAGTATTTT. Residues: CASSQGVSGTPLTDTQYF.

The rearrangement joins TRBV30 to TRBJ1-5; unclear D gene. The V and J ends lost 1 base and 1 base respectively, with 5 bases between them. Germline V gene lookup returns CDR1 GTSNPN and CDR2 SVGIG (reference sequence). CDR3 length equals 13 residues. CDR3 residues: CAWSDGSNQPQHF. The CDR3 region has the DNA TGTGCCTGGAGTGACGGAAGCAATCAGCCCCAGCATTTT. The full variable domain, with the rest looked up from reference TRBV30 and TRBJ1-5, is SQTIHQWPATLVQPVGSPLSLECTVEGTSNPNLYWYRQAAGRGLQLLFYSVGIGQISSEVPQNLSASRPQDRQFILSSKKLLLSDSGFYLCAWSDGSNQPQHFGDGTRLSIL.

The chain carries TRBV28 and TRBJ2-1, with a weak D call TRBD2 (5 bases). The germline V and J ends were trimmed by 3 bases and 5 bases, with 11 bases remaining between them. CDR3 length: 14 residues. CDR1 and CDR2 (germline): MDHEN, SYDVKM. The CDR3 coding sequence is TGTGCCAGCAGTTTCCCCCTGGAGGACAATGAGCAGTTCTTC. Its translation is CASSFPLEDNEQFF.

The V call is TRBV7-2, the J call TRBJ1-1; no clear D gene. This CDR3 is 14 amino acids long. The V end was cut by 5 bases, the J end by 1 base, with 11 bases between. From germline, CDR1 is SGHTA and CDR2 FQGNSA. For the CDR3, the DNA is TGTGCCAGCAGCCCCCTCTCGGGGAACACTGAAGCTTTCTTT. As protein: CASSPLSGNTEAFF.

The V and J genes are TRBV11-2 and TRBJ2-1; D gene unclear. CDR1 is SGHAT and CDR2 is FQNNGV in the germline V gene. This CDR3 comprises 17 residues. The V gene lost 1 base and the J gene lost 0 bases, with 13 bases spanning the gap. The CDR3 bases are TGTGCCAGCAGCTTAGTCCCCCCGGGCTTCTCCTACAATGAGCAGTTCTTC. It translates to CASSLVPPGFSYNEQFF.

The chain joins TRBV3-1 to TRBJ2-7; TRBD2 matches at 12 bases. The CDR3 has 15 amino acids. Germline values: CDR1 LGHDT, CDR2 YNNKEL (reference sequence). With 5 bases clipped from V and 2 bases from J, the junction kept 4 bases outside the gene matches. CDR3 DNA sequence: TGTGCCAGCAGCATCGGACTAGCGGGGACCTACGAGCAGTACTTC. Translating it yields CASSIGLAGTYEQYF.

This sequence joins TRBV20-1 and TRBJ2-1; 10 bases line up with TRBD2. From germline, CDR1 is DFQATT and CDR2 SNEGSKA (reference sequence). CDR3 length: 17 residues. The junction had 14 bases not matched to a gene; V was cut back by 1 base and J by 8 bases. DNA of the CDR3: TGCAGTGCTAGAGCGGGGACTAGCGCCTACCCGTATTATGAGCAGTTCTTC. Residues: CSARAGTSAYPYYEQFF.

The genes are TRBV7-9 and TRBJ1-2, with TRBD1 matching 8 bases. The CDR3 loop spans 15 amino acids. Trimming cost V 5 bases and J 4 bases; bases outside gene matches: 9. Germline values: CDR1 SEHNR, CDR2 FQNEAQ (reference sequence). CDR3 protein: CASSPGQDIIYGYTF. The CDR3 DNA sequence: TGTGCCAGCAGCCCGGGACAGGACATCATCTATGGCTACACCTTC.

V is TRBV27 and J is TRBJ1-2; D possibly corresponds to TRBD1 (5 bases). The ends were cut back, 4 bases at V and 8 bases at J, with 14 bases in the middle. This CDR3 region has 13 residues. Germline assignment: CDR1 MNHEY and CDR2 SMNVEV (reference sequence). DNA for the CDR3: TGTGCCAGCAGTTCGGGACCCGCAGGGGGCTACACCTTC. Residues: CASSSGPAGGYTF.

V usage is TRBV20-1 and J usage is TRBJ2-1, with TRBD2 identical over 16 bases. V was clipped by 1 base and J by 2 bases; unmatched bases: 11. This CDR3 has 20 amino acids. Germline V gene lookup returns CDR1 DFQATT and CDR2 SNEGSKA (reference sequence). The CDR3 loop is CSARGGGTSGRETPYNEQFF. CDR3 nucleotides: TGCAGTGCTAGAGGGGGCGGGACTAGCGGGAGGGAAACCCCCTACAATGAGCAGTTCTTC.

This chain connects TRBV6-5 to TRBJ2-3; the D is unclear. Germline V lookup: CDR1 MNHEY, CDR2 SVGAGI. There are 11 residues in the CDR3. V was shortened by 11 bases and J by 7 bases, with 13 bases between the two germline ends. The CDR3 sequence is CAGNDGNTQYF. DNA for the CDR3: TGTGCCGGCAATGATGGGAATACGCAGTATTTT.

The CDR3: CARTQQGHLDSEAFF. DNA of the CDR3: TGTGCCAGGACACAACAGGGACACCTTGACTCTGAAGCTTTCTTT. J is TRBJ1-1 and V is TRBV19, with D perhaps TRBD1 (6 bases). Trimming left V 9 bases short and J 6 bases short, with 23 bases between. Germline V CDR1 and CDR2: LNHDA, SQIVND (reference sequence). This CDR3 has 15 residues.

The rearrangement links TRBV29-1 to TRBJ2-7; TRBD1 matches at 11 bases. The V and J ends lost 7 bases and 7 bases, in that order; junction bases with no gene match: 9. Per germline, CDR1 SQVTM and CDR2 ANQGSEA. The CDR3 totals 13 residues. CDR3 DNA sequence: TGCAGCGCCATGGGGACAGGGGGTGTAGAGCAGTACTTC. Translation: CSAMGTGGVEQYF.

This clonotype was found once. V gene TRBV20-1 combines with J gene TRBJ2-3; the match to TRBD2 covers 9 bases. The J segment lost 1 base and the V segment lost 1 base, leaving 9 bases of the junction unmatched. The CDR3 is 17 residues long. CDR1 and CDR2 from the germline V gene are DFQATT and SNEGSKA (reference sequence). The CDR3 coding sequence is TGCAGTGCTAGAGCATTAGCGGGAGCCTTCCGCACAGATACGCAGTATTTT. As protein: CSARALAGAFRTDTQYF.